These T cell receptor beta chains were read from a single sample in a study of blood T cell repertoires in COVID-19. Generated by immunoSEQ multiplex PCR, the TCRdb table keeps only in-frame clones and is missing some. The data show about 300,000 clones, approximately 86% seen once. The source material was peripheral blood. The receptor set was obtained from a man aged 18-30 years with active or convalescent COVID-19. The CDR3 runs from the conserved cysteine through the conserved F or W. The D gene is left open where the match is weak. Clone size is given for some rows only: seen once, a few or many times, or a class if the clone is expanded.

>TRBV5-8|-|-|TRBJ2-2
CASSLAGVGGDHTGELFF
TGTGCCAGCAGCTTGGCCGGGGTCGGCGGGGACCACACCGGGGAGCTGTTTTTT
>TRBV29-1|-|-|TRBJ2-1
CSAGDTYNEQFF
TGCAGCGCTGGAGACACCTACAATGAGCAGTTCTTC
>TRBV29-1|TRBD2|-|TRBJ2-3
CSVEGVLAGGARADTQYF
TGCAGCGTTGAAGGAGTCCTAGCGGGGGGCGCTCGGGCAGATACGCAGTATTTT
>TRBV13|TRBD1|once|TRBJ2-5
CASSRGQEETQYF
TGTGCCAGCAGCCGTGGACAGGAAGAGACCCAGTACTTC
>TRBV3-1/TRBV3-2|-|once|TRBJ1-2
CASSQDLGGDYGYTF
TGTGCCAGCAGCCAAGATTTGGGGGGAGACTATGGCTACACCTTC
>TRBV19|TRBD1|once|TRBJ1-6
CASSLGTDSPLHF
TGTGCCAGTAGTCTAGGGACAGATTCACCCCTCCACTTT
>TRBV19|TRBD2|-|TRBJ2-1
CASSPASGGEQFF
TGTGCCAGTAGCCCTGCTAGCGGGGGGGAGCAGTTCTTC
>TRBV5-5|TRBD1|-|TRBJ2-1
CASSQGTDSYNEQFF
TGTGCCAGCAGCCAAGGGACAGACTCCTACAATGAGCAGTTCTTC
>TRBV27|-|-|TRBJ1-5
CASSPTGFGNQPQHF
TGTGCCAGCAGTCCTACAGGGTTTGGCAATCAGCCCCAGCATTTT
>TRBV9|-|-|TRBJ2-5
CASSATPQGLPETQYF
TGTGCCAGCAGCGCCACTCCTCAGGGCCTTCCAGAGACCCAGTACTTC
>TRBV29-1|-|-|TRBJ1-1
CSVQITAGAGEAFF
TGCAGCGTCCAAATAACGGCGGGGGCCGGAGAAGCTTTCTTT
>TRBV10-3|TRBD1|once|TRBJ1-3
CAINGQGYSSGNTIYF
TGTGCCATCAATGGACAGGGCTATAGCTCTGGAAACACCATATATTTT
>TRBV2|-|-|TRBJ1-1
CASSVDSNTEAFF
TGTGCCAGCAGTGTAGACTCGAACACTGAAGCTTTCTTT
>TRBV13|TRBD1|-|TRBJ1-2
CASSLEGTGGYTF
TGTGCCAGCAGCTTAGAGGGGACAGGCGGCTACACCTTC
>TRBV6-6|TRBD1|-|TRBJ1-2
CASSSGTGGLGYGYTF
TGTGCCAGCAGTTCCGGGACAGGGGGCTTAGGCTATGGCTACACCTTC
>TRBV19|TRBD2|-|TRBJ2-7
CASSELAGGYEQYF
TGTGCCAGTAGTGAGTTAGCGGGCGGCTACGAGCAGTACTTC
>TRBV9|TRBD2|-|TRBJ2-5
CASSPAGGAAETQYF
TGTGCCAGCAGCCCCGCCGGGGGGGCCGCGGAGACCCAGTACTTC
>TRBV2|-|-|TRBJ2-5
CASMGSKETQYF
TGTGCCAGCATGGGCAGCAAAGAGACCCAGTACTTC
>TRBV12-3/TRBV12-4|-|-|TRBJ2-7
CASSLGGSEQYF
TGTGCCAGCAGTTTGGGAGGAAGCGAGCAGTACTTC
>TRBV14|TRBD1|few|TRBJ1-1
CASKGQGIRGTEAFF
TGTGCCAGCAAAGGACAGGGTATTCGTGGTACTGAAGCTTTCTTT
>TRBV5-1|TRBD1|once|TRBJ1-4
CASSLEGQGGEKLFF
TGCGCCAGCAGCTTGGAGGGACAGGGGGGTGAAAAACTGTTTTTT
>TRBV27|-|-|TRBJ1-1
CASSPGTGRASRTEAFF
TGTGCCAGCAGTCCCGGAACGGGGAGGGCCTCCCGCACTGAAGCTTTCTTT
>TRBV7-8|-|once|TRBJ1-1
CASSFPGNTEAFF
TGTGCCAGCAGCTTTCCGGGGAACACTGAAGCTTTCTTT
>TRBV5-5|TRBD1|-|TRBJ1-6
CASSFGQGISPLHF
TGTGCCAGCAGCTTCGGACAGGGTATTTCACCCCTCCACTTT
>TRBV2|TRBD2|-|TRBJ2-3
CASSVAAGGGTDTQYF
TGTGCCAGCAGTGTCGCAGCGGGGGGGGGCACAGATACGCAGTATTTT
>TRBV7-9|TRBD1|few|TRBJ1-6
CASSTSGTVNSPLHF
TGTGCCAGCAGCACCTCCGGGACAGTAAATTCACCCCTCCACTTT
>TRBV10-2|-|-|TRBJ1-5
CASSDWGPGNQPQHF
TGCGCCAGCAGTGACTGGGGGCCAGGCAATCAGCCCCAGCATTTT
>TRBV6-5|-|-|TRBJ1-5
CASRRDINQPQHF
TGTGCCAGCAGACGGGACATAAATCAGCCCCAGCATTTT
>TRBV6-5|TRBD1|-|TRBJ2-1
CASSYAGGWNEQFF
TGTGCCAGCAGTTACGCAGGGGGTTGGAATGAGCAGTTCTTC
>TRBV19|-|-|TRBJ1-2
CASSILEGMANYGYTF
TGTGCCAGTAGTATTCTCGAGGGCATGGCTAACTATGGCTACACCTTC
>TRBV13|TRBD1|-|TRBJ1-5
CASSLSFRQGVQPQHF
TGTGCCAGCAGCTTAAGTTTCCGACAGGGGGTACAGCCCCAGCATTTT
>TRBV19|-|-|TRBJ2-3
CASSTLGGATDTQYF
TGTGCCAGTAGTACCCTCGGGGGTGCGACAGATACGCAGTATTTT
>TRBV3-1/TRBV3-2|-|-|TRBJ2-7
CASSSPRQEPYEQYF
TGTGCCAGCAGCTCTCCCAGACAGGAGCCCTACGAGCAGTACTTC
>TRBV9|TRBD2|-|TRBJ2-1
CASSVVGSGYNEQFF
TGTGCCAGCAGCGTAGTCGGTAGCGGGTACAATGAGCAGTTCTTC
>TRBV25-1|-|-|TRBJ1-2
CASSVSTLEGYTF
TGTGCCAGCAGTGTTAGTACCCTCGAGGGCTACACCTTC
>TRBV10-3|TRBD1|-|TRBJ1-2
CAISEFVGTGGSQYGYTF
TGTGCCATCAGTGAGTTCGTCGGGACAGGGGGCAGTCAGTATGGCTACACCTTC
>TRBV10-3|TRBD1|many|TRBJ1-5
CAISPGTGGEHQPQHF
TGTGCCATCAGCCCCGGGACAGGGGGCGAACATCAGCCCCAGCATTTT
>TRBV19|-|-|TRBJ1-6
CASRQVPSSYNSPLHF
TGTGCCAGTCGACAGGTCCCGAGCTCCTATAATTCACCCCTCCACTTT
>TRBV3-1/TRBV3-2|-|few|TRBJ1-2
CASSHAGSANYGYTF
TGTGCCAGCAGCCACGCAGGGTCCGCTAACTATGGCTACACCTTC
>TRBV6-4|TRBD1|-|TRBJ1-6
CASSEGGGSPLHF
TGTGCCAGCAGTGAAGGGGGCGGATCACCCCTCCACTTT
>TRBV27|TRBD1|once|TRBJ1-2
CASSLSPGQNGYTF
TGTGCCAGCAGTTTATCGCCGGGACAGAATGGCTACACCTTC
>TRBV29-1|-|-|TRBJ1-1
CSVGNRMNTEAFF
TGCAGCGTTGGTAACAGGATGAACACTGAAGCTTTCTTT
>TRBV7-9|TRBD2|-|TRBJ2-2
CASSSIAGANTGELFF
TGTGCCAGCAGCTCAATAGCGGGGGCGAACACCGGGGAGCTGTTTTTT
>TRBV6-2/TRBV6-3|TRBD1|-|TRBJ1-5
CASTPDRGYSNQPQHF
TGTGCCAGCACCCCGGACAGGGGGTATAGCAATCAGCCCCAGCATTTT
>TRBV10-1|TRBD1|-|TRBJ2-3
CASSETGGTDTQYF
TGCGCCAGCAGTGAGACAGGGGGCACAGATACGCAGTATTTT
>TRBV19|TRBD2|once|TRBJ2-5
CASSMRRGSAGTQYF
TGTGCCAGTAGTATGAGGCGGGGGTCCGCAGGGACCCAGTACTTC
>TRBV7-9|-|-|TRBJ1-2
CASSPEGPGSYGYTF
TGTGCCAGCAGCCCAGAAGGGCCGGGGAGCTATGGCTACACCTTC
>TRBV3-1/TRBV3-2|-|-|TRBJ2-5
CASSQVSHSQETQYF
TGTGCCAGCAGCCAAGTTAGTCACAGTCAAGAGACCCAGTACTTC
>TRBV5-1|TRBD2|-|TRBJ2-3
CASSQGSGGFTDTQYF
TGCGCCAGCAGCCAAGGTAGCGGGGGGTTCACAGATACGCAGTATTTT
>TRBV29-1|TRBD2|-|TRBJ2-3
CSVERGATDTQYF
TGCAGCGTTGAGCGGGGGGCCACAGATACGCAGTATTTT
>TRBV9|TRBD1|once|TRBJ2-1
CASSAPTGVSYNEQFF
TGTGCCAGCAGCGCCCCGACAGGGGTATCCTACAATGAGCAGTTCTTC
>TRBV7-9|TRBD1|-|TRBJ1-2
CASSLEGAGHYGYTF
TGTGCCAGCAGCTTAGAGGGGGCGGGCCACTATGGCTACACCTTC
>TRBV14|TRBD2|-|TRBJ2-5
CASSSSVRGVQETQYF
TGTGCCAGCAGTTCCTCCGTGCGGGGGGTGCAAGAGACCCAGTACTTC
>TRBV11-2|TRBD2|-|TRBJ2-1
CASSDAGGPKGNEQFF
TGTGCCAGCAGCGATGCGGGGGGGCCAAAGGGCAATGAGCAGTTCTTC
>TRBV7-9|-|-|TRBJ1-1
CASSPRTATEAFF
TGTGCCAGCAGCCCCCGGACAGCCACTGAAGCTTTCTTT
>TRBV5-6|TRBD1|-|TRBJ2-7
CASSLGQGIYEQYF
TGTGCCAGCAGCTTGGGACAGGGGATCTACGAGCAGTACTTC